The 6 T cell receptor beta chains below all came from one sample that was sequenced in a study of blood T cell repertoires in COVID-19. TCRdb's copy holds only in-frame clones and misses some; the assay was immunoSEQ multiplex PCR. The table shows 230,000 or so clones, with around four fifths occurring only once. The sample consisted of peripheral blood. Receptors originate from a man aged 35 to 55 with active or convalescent COVID-19.

This clone turned up a few times. The CDR3, as DNA: TGTGCCACCAGTGACCCAAGCGGGATAGAGACCCAGTACTTC. Its protein product is CATSDPSGIETQYF. The rearrangement joins TRBV24-1 to TRBJ2-5; 7 bases fit TRBD2. The CDR3 has 14 residues. Germline CDR1 KGHDR, CDR2 SFDVKD. The trim removed 4 bases at V and 4 bases at J, leaving 5 bases unmatched.

This clone appeared a single time. At one end the junction does not follow the germline gene, possibly because of a read error. The chain's CDR3 is CSVSTDGQGPRGF. The CDR3 nucleotides read TGCAGCGTTTCAACGGACGGACAGGGTCCGAGGGGGTTC. The chain employs TRBV29-1 and TRBJ1-2; TRBD1 agrees at 8 bases. This CDR3 comprises 13 residues. In germline, CDR1 is SQVTM, CDR2 ANQGSEA. Combining the CDR3 with reference TRBV29-1 and TRBJ1-2 gives the whole variable domain SAVISQKPSRDICQRGTSLTIQCQVDSQVTMMFWYRQQPGQSLTLIATANQGSEATYESGFVIDKFPISRPNLTFSTLTVSNMSPEDSSIYLCSVSTDGQGPRGFGSGTRLTVV.

The chain joins TRBV6-6 to TRBJ1-1; 7 bases agree with TRBD1. Germline CDR1 MNHNY, CDR2 SVGAGI (reference sequence). V was pared by 7 bases and J by 4 bases, with 6 bases of the junction left unmatched. The CDR3 runs to 13 residues. CDR3 DNA sequence: TGTGCCAGCACCGACAGGGAAAGCACTGAAGCTTTCTTT. It yields the protein CASTDRESTEAFF.

The chain employs TRBV12-5 and TRBJ1-2; no firm D call. This CDR3 has 19 residues. CDR1 is LGHNT and CDR2 is FRNRAP in the germline V gene. Between the trimmed V and J ends, which lost 0 bases and 1 base, there was a span of 21 bases. CDR3 sequence: CASGLVLAGGRSLNYGYTF. Here the CDR3 DNA reads TGTGCTAGTGGTTTGGTATTGGCTGGTGGGAGATCACTTAACTATGGCTACACCTTC.

In its sample, this clone was seen a few times. The V gene is TRBV11-2, the J gene TRBJ2-7; D uncertain. Trimming left V 1 base short and J 4 bases short, with 17 bases between. The V gene's germline CDR1 is SGHAT and CDR2 FQNNGV. The CDR3 contains 16 residues. CDR3 in amino acids: CASSLVGSLSPYEQYF. The CDR3 bases are TGTGCCAGCAGCTTAGTAGGTAGCCTTTCCCCGTACGAGCAGTACTTC.

J is TRBJ1-3 and V is TRBV6-6; no clear D. CDR3 length equals 15 residues. V was cut by 2 bases and J by 2 bases, with 10 bases left in between. CDR1 is MNHNY and CDR2 is SVGAGI in the germline V gene (reference sequence). CDR3 region: CASSYKAGTGNTIYF. The DNA for the CDR3 is TGTGCCAGCAGTTACAAAGCAGGTACTGGAAACACCATATATTTT.